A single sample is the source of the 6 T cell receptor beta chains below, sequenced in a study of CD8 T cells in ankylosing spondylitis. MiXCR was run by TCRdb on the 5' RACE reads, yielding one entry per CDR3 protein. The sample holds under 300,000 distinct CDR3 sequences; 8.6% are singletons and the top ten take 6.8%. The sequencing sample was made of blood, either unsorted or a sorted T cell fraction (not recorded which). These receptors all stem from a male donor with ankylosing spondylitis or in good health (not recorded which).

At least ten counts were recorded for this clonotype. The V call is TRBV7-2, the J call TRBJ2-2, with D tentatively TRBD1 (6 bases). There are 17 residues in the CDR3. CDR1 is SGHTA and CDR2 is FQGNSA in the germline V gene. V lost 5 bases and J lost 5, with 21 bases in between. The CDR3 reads CASSLRLDRMGTGELFF. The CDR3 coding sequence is TGTGCCAGCAGCCTGAGACTTGACAGGATGGGAACCGGGGAGCTGTTTTTT.

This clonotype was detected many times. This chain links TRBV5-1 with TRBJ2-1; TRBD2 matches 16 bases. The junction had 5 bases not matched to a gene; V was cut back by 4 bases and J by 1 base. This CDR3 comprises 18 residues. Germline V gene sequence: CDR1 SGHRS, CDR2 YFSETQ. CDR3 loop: CASSAGLAGGISYNEQFF. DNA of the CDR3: TGCGCCAGCAGCGCGGGACTAGCGGGGGGGATATCCTACAATGAGCAGTTCTTC.

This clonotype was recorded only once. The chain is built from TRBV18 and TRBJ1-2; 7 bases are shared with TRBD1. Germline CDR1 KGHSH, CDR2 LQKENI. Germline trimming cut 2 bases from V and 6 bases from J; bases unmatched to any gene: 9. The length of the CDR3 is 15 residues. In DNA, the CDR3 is TGTGCCAGCTCACCAAGGCCCGGGACAGAAAATGGCTACACCTTC. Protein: CASSPRPGTENGYTF. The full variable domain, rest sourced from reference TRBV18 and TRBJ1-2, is NAGVMQNPRHLVRRRGQEARLRCSPMKGHSHVYWYRQLPEEGLKFMVYLQKENIIDESGMPKERFSAEFPKEGPSILRIQQVVRGDSAAYFCASSPRPGTENGYTFGSGTRLTVV.

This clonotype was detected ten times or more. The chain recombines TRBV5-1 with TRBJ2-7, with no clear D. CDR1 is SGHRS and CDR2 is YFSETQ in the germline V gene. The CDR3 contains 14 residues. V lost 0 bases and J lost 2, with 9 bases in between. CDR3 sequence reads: CASSLVGNPYEQYF. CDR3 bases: TGCGCCAGCAGCTTGGTTGGAAATCCCTACGAGCAGTACTTC. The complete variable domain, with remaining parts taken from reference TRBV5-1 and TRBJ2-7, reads KAGVTQTPRYLIKTRGQQVTLSCSPISGHRSVSWYQQTPGQGLQFLFEYFSETQRNKGNFPGRFSGRQFSNSRSEMNVSTLELGDSALYLCASSLVGNPYEQYFGPGTRLTVT.

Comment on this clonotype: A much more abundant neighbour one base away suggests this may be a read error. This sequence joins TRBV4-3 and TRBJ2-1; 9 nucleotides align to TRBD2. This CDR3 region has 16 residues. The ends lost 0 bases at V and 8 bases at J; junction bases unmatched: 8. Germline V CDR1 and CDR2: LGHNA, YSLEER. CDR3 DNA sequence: TGCGCCAGCAGCCAAGAAGTGGGCGGGAGGGACGATGAGCAGTTCTTC. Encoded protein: CASSQEVGGRDDEQFF.

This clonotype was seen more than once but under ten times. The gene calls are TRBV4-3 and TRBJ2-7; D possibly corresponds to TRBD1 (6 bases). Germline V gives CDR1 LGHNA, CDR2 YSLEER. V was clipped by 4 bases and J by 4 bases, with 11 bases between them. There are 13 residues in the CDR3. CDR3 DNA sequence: TGCGCCAGCAGCCCCTCTCAGGGGTACGAGCAGTACTTC. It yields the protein CASSPSQGYEQYF.